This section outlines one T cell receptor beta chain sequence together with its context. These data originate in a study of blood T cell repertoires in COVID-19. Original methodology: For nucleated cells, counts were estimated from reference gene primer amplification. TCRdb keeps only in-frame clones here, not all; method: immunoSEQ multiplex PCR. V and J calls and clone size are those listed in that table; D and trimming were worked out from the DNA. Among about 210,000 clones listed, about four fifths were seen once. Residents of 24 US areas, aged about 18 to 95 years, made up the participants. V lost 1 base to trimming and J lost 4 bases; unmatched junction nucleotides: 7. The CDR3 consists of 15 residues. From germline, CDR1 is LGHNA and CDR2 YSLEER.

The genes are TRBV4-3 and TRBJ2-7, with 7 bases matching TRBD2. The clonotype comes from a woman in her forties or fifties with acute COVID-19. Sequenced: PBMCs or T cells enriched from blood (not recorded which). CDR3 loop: CASSQGVLLAYEQYF. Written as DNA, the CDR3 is TGCGCCAGCAGCCAAGGGGTACTACTAGCGTACGAGCAGTACTTC.